This T cell receptor (beta chain) stems from a study of T cells after yellow fever vaccination. Study results and limitations: The booster saw the reappearance of most primary-vaccination clones (about 95% CD4, less than 90% CD8).

5'RACE template switching produced TCR cDNA carrying a universal primer site and UMIs. Using its own MiXCR run on the 5' RACE reads, TCRdb lists one record per CDR3 protein. The table lists approximately 580,000 distinct CDR3 sequences, about 15% of them singletons. The CDR3 totals 14 residues. With V trimmed by 5 bases and J by 2 bases, 4 bases remained unmatched. From germline, CDR1 is SQVTM and CDR2 ANQGSEA. Points on this clonotype: No antigen is known for it.

The sequenced sample was PBMCs, obtained less than 6 days after the first yellow fever vaccination. This clonotype originated in a young man who received the YFV17D yellow fever vaccine. V and J are TRBV29-1 and TRBJ2-7; 12 nucleotides agree with TRBD2. DNA of the CDR3: TGCAGCGTTCAGACTAGCGGGGGTGCCTACGAGCAGTACTTC. Translating it yields CSVQTSGGAYEQYF.